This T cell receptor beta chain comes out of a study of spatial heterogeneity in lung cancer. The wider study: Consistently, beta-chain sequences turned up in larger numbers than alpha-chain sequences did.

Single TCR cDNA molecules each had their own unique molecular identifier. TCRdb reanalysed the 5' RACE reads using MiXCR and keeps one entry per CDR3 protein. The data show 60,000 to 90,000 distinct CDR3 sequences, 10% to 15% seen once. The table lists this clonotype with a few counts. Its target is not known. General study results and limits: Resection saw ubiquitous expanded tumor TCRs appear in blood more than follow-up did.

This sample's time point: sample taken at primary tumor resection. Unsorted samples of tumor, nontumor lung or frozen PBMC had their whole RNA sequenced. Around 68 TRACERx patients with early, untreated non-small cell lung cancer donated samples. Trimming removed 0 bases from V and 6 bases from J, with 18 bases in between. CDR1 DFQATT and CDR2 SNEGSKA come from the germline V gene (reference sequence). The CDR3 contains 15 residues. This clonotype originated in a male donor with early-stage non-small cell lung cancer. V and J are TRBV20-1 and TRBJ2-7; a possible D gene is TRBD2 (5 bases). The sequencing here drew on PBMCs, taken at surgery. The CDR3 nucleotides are TGCAGTGCTAGAGAGGAGGAAGTAGGAGTCCGCGAGCAGTACTTC. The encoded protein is CSAREEEVGVREQYF.